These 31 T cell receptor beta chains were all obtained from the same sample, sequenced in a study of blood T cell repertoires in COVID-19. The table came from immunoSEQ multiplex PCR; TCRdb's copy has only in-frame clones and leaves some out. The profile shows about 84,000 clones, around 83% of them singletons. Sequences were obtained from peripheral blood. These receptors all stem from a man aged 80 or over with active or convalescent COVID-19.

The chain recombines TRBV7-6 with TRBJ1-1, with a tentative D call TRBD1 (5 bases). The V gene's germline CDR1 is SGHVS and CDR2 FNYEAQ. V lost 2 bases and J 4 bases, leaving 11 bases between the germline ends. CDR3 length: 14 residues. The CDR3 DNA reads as TGTGCCAGCAGCTTACAGGGTCCGAGCACTGAAGCTTTCTTT. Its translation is CASSLQGPSTEAFF. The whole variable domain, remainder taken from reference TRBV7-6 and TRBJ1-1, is GAGVSQSPRYKVTKRGQDVALRCDPISGHVSLYWYRQALGQGPEFLTYFNYEAQQDKSGLPNDRFSAERPEGSISTLTIQRTEQRDSAMYRCASSLQGPSTEAFFGQGTRLTVV.

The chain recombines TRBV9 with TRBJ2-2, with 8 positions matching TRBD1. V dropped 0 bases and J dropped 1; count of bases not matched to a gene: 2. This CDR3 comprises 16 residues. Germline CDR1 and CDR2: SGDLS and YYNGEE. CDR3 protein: CASSVVGTGNTGELFF. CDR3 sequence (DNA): TGTGCCAGCAGCGTAGTAGGGACAGGGAACACCGGGGAGCTGTTTTTT.

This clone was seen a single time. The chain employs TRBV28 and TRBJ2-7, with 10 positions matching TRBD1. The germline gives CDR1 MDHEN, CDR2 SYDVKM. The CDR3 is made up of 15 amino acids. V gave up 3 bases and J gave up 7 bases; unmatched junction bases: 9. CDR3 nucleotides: TGTGCCAGCAGTTTTCCGGGACAGGGGTCGAGGGAGCAGTACTTC. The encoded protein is CASSFPGQGSREQYF.

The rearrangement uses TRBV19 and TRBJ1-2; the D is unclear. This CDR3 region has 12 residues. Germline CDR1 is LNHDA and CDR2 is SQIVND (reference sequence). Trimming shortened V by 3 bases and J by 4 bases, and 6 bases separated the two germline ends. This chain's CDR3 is CASSMQAYGYTF. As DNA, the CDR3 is TGTGCCAGTAGTATGCAAGCCTATGGCTACACCTTC.

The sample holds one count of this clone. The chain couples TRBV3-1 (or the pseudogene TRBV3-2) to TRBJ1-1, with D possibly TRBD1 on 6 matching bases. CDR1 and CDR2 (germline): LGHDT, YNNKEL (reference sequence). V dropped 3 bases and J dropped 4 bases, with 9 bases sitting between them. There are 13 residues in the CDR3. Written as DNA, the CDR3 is TGTGCCAGCAGCCAGCAGGGGAGCACTGAAGCTTTCTTT. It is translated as CASSQQGSTEAFF.

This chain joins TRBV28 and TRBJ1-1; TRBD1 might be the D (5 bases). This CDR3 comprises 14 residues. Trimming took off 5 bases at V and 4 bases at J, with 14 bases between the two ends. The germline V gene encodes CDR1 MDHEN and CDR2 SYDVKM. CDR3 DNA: TGTGCCAGCAGTGCCCGACTCGGGGGCACTGAAGCTTTCTTT. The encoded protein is CASSARLGGTEAFF.

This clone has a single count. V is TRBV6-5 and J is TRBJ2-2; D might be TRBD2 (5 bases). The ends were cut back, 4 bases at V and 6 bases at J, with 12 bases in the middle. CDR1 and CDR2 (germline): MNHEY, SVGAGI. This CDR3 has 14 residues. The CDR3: CASSSELDPGELFF. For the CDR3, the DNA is TGTGCCAGCAGTTCCGAACTAGATCCCGGGGAGCTGTTTTTT.

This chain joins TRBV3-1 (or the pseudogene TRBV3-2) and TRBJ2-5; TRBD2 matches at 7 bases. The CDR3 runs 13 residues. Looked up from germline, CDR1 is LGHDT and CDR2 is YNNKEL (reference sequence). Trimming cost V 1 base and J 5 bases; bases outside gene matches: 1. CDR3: CASSQGGGETQYF. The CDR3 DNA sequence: TGTGCCAGCAGCCAAGGGGGAGGGGAGACCCAGTACTTC.

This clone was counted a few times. The CDR3, as DNA: TGTGCCATCAGTGAAGGCGGACTGAACACCGGGGAGCTGTTTTTT. Protein product: CAISEGGLNTGELFF. The J gene is TRBJ2-2, the V gene TRBV10-3; tentative D call: TRBD2 (5 bases). The CDR3 covers 15 residues. The ends were cut back, 3 bases at V and 1 base at J, with 9 bases in the middle. The germline CDR1 and CDR2 sequences are ENHRY and SYGVKD.

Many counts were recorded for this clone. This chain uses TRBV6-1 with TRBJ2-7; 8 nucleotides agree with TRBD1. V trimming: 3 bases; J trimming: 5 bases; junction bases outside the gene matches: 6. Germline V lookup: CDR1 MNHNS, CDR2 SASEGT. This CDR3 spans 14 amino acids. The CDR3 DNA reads TGTGCCAGCAGTGACCCGACAGGGGCAAACGAGCAGTACTTC. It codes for CASSDPTGANEQYF.

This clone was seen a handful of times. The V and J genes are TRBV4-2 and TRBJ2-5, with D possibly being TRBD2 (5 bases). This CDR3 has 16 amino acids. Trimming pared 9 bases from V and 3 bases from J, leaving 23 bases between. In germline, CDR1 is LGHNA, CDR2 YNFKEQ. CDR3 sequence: CASSQNYASGEETQYF. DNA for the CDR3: TGTGCCAGTTCACAAAACTACGCCTCCGGGGAAGAGACCCAGTACTTC.

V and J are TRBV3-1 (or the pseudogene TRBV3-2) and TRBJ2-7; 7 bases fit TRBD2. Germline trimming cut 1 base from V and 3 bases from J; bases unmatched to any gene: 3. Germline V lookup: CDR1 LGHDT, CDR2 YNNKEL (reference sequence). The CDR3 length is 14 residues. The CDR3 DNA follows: TGTGCCAGCAGCCAAGGAACTAGCGACTACGAGCAGTACTTC. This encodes CASSQGTSDYEQYF.

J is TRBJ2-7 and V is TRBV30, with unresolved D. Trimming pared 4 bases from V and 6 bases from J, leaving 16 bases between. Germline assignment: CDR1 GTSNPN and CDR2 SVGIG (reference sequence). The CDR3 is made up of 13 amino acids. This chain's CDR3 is CAWTSNIGFEQYF. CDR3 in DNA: TGTGCCTGGACTTCAAATATCGGGTTCGAGCAGTACTTC.

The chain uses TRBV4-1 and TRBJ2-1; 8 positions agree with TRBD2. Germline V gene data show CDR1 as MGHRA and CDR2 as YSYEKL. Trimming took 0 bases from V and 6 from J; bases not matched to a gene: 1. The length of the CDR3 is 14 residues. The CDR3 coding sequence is TGCGCCAGCAGCCAAGATGCGGGGGGCAATGAGCAGTTCTTC. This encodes CASSQDAGGNEQFF.

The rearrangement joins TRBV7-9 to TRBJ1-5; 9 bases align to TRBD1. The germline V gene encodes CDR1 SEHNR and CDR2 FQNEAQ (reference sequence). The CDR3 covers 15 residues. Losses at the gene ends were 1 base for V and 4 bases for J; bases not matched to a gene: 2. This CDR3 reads CASSLGGTGNQPQHF. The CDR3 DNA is TGTGCCAGCAGCTTAGGAGGGACAGGGAATCAGCCCCAGCATTTT.

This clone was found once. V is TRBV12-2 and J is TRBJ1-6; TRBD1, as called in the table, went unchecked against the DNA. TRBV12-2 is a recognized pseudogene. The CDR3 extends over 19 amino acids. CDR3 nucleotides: TGTGCAAGTCGCCACTCTCACAGGGAATGGGGCTCCTATAATTCACCCCTCCACTTT. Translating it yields CASRHSHREWGSYNSPLHF.

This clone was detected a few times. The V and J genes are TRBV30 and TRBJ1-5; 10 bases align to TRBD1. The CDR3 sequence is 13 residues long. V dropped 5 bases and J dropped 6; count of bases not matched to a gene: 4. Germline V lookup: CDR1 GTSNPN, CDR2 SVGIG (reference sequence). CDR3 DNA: TGTGCCTGGGGGACAGGGGAAGTTCAGCCCCAGCATTTT. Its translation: CAWGTGEVQPQHF.

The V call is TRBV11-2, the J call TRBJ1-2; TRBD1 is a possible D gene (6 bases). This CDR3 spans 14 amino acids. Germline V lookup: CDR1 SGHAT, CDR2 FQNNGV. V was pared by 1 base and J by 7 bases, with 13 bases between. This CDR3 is CASSLGGGLGGYTF. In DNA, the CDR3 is TGTGCCAGCAGCTTAGGAGGGGGACTAGGTGGCTACACCTTC.

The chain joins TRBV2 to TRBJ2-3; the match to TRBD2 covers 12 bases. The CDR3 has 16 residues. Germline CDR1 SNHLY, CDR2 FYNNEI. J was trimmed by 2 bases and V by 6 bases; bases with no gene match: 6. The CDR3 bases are TGTGCCAGCAGGTCCCGACTAGCGGGGGCCACAGATACGCAGTATTTT. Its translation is CASRSRLAGATDTQYF.

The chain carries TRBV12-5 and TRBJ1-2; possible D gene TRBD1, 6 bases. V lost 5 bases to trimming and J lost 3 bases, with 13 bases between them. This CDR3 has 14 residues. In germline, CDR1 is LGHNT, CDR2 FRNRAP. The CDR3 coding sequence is TGTGCTAGTGGTAAAGACAGGATCTACTATGGCTACACCTTC. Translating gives CASGKDRIYYGYTF.

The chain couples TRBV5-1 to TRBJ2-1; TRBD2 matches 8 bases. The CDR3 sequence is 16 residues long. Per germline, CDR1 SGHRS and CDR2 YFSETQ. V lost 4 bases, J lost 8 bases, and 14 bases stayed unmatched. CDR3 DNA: TGCGCCAGCAGCGGGAGCGGGGGCTCCGAGGCCGATGAGCAGTTCTTC. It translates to CASSGSGGSEADEQFF.

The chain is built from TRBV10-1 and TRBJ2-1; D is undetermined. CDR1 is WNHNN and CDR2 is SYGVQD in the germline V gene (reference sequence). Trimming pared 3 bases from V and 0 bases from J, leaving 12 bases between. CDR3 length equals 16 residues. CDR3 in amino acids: CASSDSAPGSYNEQFF. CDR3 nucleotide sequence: TGCGCCAGCAGTGATAGTGCCCCGGGCTCCTACAATGAGCAGTTCTTC.

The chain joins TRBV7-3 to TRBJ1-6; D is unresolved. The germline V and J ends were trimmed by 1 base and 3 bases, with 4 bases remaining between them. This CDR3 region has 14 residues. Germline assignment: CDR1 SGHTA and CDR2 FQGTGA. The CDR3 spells CASSLNGYNSPLHF. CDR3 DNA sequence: TGTGCCAGCAGCTTAAACGGCTATAATTCACCCCTCCACTTT.

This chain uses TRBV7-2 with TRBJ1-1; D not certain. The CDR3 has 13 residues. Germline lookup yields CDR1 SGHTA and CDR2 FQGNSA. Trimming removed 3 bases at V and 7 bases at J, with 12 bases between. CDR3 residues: CASSLFLTNEAFF. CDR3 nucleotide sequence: TGTGCCAGCAGCTTGTTTTTGACAAATGAAGCTTTCTTT.

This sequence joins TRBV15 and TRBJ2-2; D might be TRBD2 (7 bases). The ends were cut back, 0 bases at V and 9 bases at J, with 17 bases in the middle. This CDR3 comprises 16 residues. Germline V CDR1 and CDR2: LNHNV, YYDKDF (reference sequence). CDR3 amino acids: CATSREGGGARRELFF. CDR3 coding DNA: TGTGCCACCAGCAGAGAGGGAGGGGGGGCGCGAAGGGAGCTGTTTTTT.

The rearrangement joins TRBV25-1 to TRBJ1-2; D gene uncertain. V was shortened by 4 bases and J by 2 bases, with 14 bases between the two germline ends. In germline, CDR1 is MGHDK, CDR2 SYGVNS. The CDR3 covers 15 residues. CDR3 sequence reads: CASSGPRLANYGYTF. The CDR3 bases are TGTGCCAGCAGTGGGCCCCGCCTCGCAAACTATGGCTACACCTTC.

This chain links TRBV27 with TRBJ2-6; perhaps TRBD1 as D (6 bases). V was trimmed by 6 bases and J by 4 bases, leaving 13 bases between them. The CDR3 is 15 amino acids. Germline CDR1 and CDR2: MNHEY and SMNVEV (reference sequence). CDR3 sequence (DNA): TGTGCCAGCAGGAAAGAGGGGGACGGGGCCAACGTCCTGACTTTC. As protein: CASRKEGDGANVLTF.

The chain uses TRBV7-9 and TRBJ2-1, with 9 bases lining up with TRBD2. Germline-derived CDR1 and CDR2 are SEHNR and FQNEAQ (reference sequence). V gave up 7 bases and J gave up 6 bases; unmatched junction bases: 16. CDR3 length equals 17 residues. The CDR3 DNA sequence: TGTGCCAGCACCCCCTCGAGCGGGGGGAGGGGCCTCAATGAGCAGTTCTTC. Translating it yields CASTPSSGGRGLNEQFF.

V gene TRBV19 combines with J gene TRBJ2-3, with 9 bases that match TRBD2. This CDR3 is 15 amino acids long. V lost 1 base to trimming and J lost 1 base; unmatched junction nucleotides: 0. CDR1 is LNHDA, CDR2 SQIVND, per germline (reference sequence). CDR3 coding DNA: TGTGCCAGTAGTATAGGACTAGCGGGCACAGATACGCAGTATTTT. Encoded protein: CASSIGLAGTDTQYF.

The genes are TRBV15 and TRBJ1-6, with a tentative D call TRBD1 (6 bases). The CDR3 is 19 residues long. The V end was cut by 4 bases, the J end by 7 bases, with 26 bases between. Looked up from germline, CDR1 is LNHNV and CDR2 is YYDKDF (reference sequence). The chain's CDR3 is CATSKPLRGQATDNSPLHF. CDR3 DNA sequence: TGTGCCACCAGCAAACCACTGAGGGGACAAGCAACTGACAATTCACCCCTCCACTTT.

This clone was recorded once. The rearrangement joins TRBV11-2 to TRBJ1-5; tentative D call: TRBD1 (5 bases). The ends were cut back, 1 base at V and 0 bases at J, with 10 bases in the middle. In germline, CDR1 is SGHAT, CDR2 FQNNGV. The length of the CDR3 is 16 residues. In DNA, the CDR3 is TGTGCCAGCAGCTTAGGTCACAGGAATAGCAATCAGCCCCAGCATTTT. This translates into CASSLGHRNSNQPQHF.